The present T cell receptor beta chain was sequenced within a study of T cell responses to AZD1222 COVID-19 vaccine. The data were produced by immunoSEQ multiplex PCR, yet TCRdb's version contains in-frame clones alone and is incomplete. The data hold roughly 150,000 clones, with approximately 92% observed a single time. Germline-derived CDR1 and CDR2 are SGHRS and YFSETQ. The CDR3 loop spans 15 amino acids. Trimming pared 5 bases from V and 8 bases from J, leaving 19 bases between. This chain links TRBV5-1 with TRBJ1-4, with D possibly TRBD1 on 6 matching bases. The sequenced sample was peripheral blood, obtained on day 0 of AZD1222 vaccination. The sequence derives from an adult in good health. CDR3 in DNA: TGCGCCAGCAGTTTATCTCAGGGGATGGGGGAAAAACTGTTTTTT. Translated: CASSLSQGMGEKLFF.